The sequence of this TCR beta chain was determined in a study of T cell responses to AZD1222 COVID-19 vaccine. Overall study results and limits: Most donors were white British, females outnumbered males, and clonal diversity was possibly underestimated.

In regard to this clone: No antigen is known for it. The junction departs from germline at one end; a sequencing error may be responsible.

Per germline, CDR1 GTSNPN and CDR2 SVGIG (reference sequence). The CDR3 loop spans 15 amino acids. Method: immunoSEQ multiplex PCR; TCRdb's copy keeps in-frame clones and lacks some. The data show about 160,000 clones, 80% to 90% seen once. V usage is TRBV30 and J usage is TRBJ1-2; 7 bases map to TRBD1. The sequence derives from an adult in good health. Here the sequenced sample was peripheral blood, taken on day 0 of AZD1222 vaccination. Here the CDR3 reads CAGSATGNRNYGYTF. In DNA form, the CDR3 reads TGTGCCGGGAGCGCGACAGGGAACCGTAACTATGGCTACACCTTC.